This T cell receptor beta chain was captured by sequencing in a study of T cell repertoires in cytomegalovirus infection. This clonotype showed up just a few times. Its antigen is not known. Compared with germline, one end of the junction differs, possibly owing to a read error. This CDR3 contains 15 residues. The V gene's germline CDR1 is KGHDR and CDR2 SFDVKD. TCRdb processed the reads anew with MiXCR; each CDR3 protein has one entry. The data contain about 130,000 distinct CDR3 sequences, around 30% of them singletons. The V gene is TRBV24-1, the J gene TRBJ2-3; TRBD1 aligns across 10 bases. The sequence derives from a human donor in good health (CMV status not recorded). Some clones in this sample may be carry-over from other donors' samples. The source was CD8+ T cells from cultured PBMCs, collected from culture after CMV antigen stimulation. The CDR3 nucleotides read TGTGCCACTAGTGGACAGGGGGTCTCGCCAGATACGCAGTATTTT. Protein product: CATSGQGVSPDTQYF.